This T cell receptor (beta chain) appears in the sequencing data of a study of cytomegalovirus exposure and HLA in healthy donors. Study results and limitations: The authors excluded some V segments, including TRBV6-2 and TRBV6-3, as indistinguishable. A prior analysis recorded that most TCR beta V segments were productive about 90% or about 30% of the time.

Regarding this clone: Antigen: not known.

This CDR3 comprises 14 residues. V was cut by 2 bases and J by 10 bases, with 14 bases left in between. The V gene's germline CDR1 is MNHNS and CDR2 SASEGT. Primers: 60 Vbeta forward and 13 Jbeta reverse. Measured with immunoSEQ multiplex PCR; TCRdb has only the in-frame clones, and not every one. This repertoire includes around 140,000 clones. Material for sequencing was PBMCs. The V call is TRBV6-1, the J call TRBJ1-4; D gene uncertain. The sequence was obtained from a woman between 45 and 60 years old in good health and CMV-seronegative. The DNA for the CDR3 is TGTGCCAGCAGTGAACGGGGAGGGAACCGAAAACTGTTTTTT. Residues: CASSERGGNRKLFF.